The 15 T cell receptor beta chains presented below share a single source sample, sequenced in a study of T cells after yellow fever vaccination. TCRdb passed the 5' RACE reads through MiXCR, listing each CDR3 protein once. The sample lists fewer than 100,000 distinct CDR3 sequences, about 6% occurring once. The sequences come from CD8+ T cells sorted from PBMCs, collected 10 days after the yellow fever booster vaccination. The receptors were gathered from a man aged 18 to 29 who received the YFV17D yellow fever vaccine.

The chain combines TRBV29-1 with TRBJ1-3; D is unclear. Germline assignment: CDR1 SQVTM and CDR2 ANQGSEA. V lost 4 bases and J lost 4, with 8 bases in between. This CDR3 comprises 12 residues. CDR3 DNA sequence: TGCAGCGTTGGGTTCTTCGGAAACACCATATATTTT. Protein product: CSVGFFGNTIYF.

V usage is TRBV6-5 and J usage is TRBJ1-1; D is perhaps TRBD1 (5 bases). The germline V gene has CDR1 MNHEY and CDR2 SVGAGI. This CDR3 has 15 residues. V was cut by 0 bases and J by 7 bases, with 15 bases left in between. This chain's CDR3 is CASSYSTLDIGEAFF. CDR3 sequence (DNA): TGTGCCAGCAGTTACTCGACTCTGGACATCGGTGAAGCTTTCTTT.

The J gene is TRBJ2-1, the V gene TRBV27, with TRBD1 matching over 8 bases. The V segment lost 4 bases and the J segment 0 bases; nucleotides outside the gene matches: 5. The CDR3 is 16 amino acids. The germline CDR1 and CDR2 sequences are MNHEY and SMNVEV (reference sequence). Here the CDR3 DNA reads TGTGCCAGCAGTTCAACAGGGGGAGTCTCCTACAATGAGCAGTTCTTC. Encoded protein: CASSSTGGVSYNEQFF.

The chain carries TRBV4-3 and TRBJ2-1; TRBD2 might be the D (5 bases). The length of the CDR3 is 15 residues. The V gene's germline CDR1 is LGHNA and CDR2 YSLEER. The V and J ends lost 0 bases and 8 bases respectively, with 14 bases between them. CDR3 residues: CASSQEIGLRDEQFF. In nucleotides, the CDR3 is TGCGCCAGCAGCCAAGAGATCGGCCTGAGGGATGAGCAGTTCTTC.

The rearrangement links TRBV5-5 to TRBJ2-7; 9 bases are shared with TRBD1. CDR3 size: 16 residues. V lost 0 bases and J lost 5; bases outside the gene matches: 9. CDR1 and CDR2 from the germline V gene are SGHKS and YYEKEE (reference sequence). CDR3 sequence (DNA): TGTGCCAGCAGCTTGGCCTCGGGGACAGGGCGACACGAGCAGTACGTC. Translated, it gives CASSLASGTGRHEQYV.

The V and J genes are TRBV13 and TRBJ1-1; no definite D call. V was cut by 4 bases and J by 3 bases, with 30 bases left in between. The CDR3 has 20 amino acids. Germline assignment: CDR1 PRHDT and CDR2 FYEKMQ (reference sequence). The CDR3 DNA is TGTGCCAGCAGCTCGCAATCCCATCTAGGTTATTCGGAGGAGTACACTGAAGCTTTCTTT. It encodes CASSSQSHLGYSEEYTEAFF.

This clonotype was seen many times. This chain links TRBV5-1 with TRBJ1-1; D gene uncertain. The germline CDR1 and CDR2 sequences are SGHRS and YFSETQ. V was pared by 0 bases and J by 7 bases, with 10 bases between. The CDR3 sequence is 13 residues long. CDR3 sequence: CASSLELGNEAFF. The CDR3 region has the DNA TGCGCCAGCAGCTTGGAGTTGGGGAATGAAGCTTTCTTT.

The CDR3 DNA follows: TGCGCCAGCAGCTCGGACAAAGAAGAGACCCAGTACTTC. Encoded protein: CASSSDKEETQYF. This chain connects TRBV5-1 to TRBJ2-5, with a tentative D call TRBD1 (5 bases). Per germline, CDR1 SGHRS and CDR2 YFSETQ. This CDR3 region has 13 residues. V lost 3 bases to trimming and J lost 3 bases, with 9 bases between them.

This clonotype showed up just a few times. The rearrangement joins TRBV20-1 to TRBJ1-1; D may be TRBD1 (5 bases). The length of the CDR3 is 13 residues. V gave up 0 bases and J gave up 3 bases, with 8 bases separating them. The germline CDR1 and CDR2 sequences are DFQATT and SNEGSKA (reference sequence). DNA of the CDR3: TGCAGTGCTAGAGATCGCAGGGACACTGAAGCTTTCTTT. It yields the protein CSARDRRDTEAFF.

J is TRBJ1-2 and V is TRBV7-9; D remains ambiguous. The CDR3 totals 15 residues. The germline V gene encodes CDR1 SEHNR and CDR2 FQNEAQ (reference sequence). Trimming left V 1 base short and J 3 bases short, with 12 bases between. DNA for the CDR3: TGTGCCAGCAGCTTAGTCCCCCAGGACCACTATGGCTACACCTTC. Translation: CASSLVPQDHYGYTF. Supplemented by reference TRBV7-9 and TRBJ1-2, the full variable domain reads DTGVSQNPRHKITKRGQNVTFRCDPISEHNRLYWYRQTLGQGPEFLTYFQNEAQLEKSRLLSDRFSAERPKGSFSTLEIQRTEQGDSAMYLCASSLVPQDHYGYTFGSGTRLTVV.

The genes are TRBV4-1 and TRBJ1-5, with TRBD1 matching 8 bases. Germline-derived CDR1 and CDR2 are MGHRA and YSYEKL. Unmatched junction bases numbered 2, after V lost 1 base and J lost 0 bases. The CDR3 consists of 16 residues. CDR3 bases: TGCGCCAGCAGCCAAGGGACAGGGTATAGCAATCAGCCCCAGCATTTT. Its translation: CASSQGTGYSNQPQHF.

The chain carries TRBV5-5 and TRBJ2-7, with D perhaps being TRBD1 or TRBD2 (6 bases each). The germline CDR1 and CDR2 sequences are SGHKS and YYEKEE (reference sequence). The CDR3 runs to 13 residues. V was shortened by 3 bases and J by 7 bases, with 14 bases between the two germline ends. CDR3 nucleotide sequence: TGTGCCAGCAGCTCTCCATTAGGGGGGGAGCAGTACTTC. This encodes CASSSPLGGEQYF.

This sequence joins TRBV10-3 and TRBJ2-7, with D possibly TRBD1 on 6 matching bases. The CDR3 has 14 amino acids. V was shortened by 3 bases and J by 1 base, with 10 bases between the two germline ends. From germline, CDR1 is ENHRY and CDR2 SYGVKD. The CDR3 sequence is CAISDGTTSYEQYV. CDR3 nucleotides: TGTGCCATCAGTGACGGGACAACATCCTACGAGCAGTACGTC.

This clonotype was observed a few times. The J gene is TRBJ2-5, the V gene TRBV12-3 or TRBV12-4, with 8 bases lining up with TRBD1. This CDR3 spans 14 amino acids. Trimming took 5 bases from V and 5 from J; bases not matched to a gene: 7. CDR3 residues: CASSTRGRGETQYF. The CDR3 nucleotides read TGTGCCAGCAGTACCAGGGGGCGCGGGGAGACCCAGTACTTC.

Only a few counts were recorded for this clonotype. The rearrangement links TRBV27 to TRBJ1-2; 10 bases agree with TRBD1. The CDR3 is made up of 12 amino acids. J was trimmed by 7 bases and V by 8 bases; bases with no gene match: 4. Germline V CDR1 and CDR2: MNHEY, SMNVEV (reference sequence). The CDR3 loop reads CASGTGAGGYTF. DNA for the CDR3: TGTGCCAGCGGGACAGGGGCCGGTGGCTACACCTTC.